The 4 T cell receptor beta chains given below trace back to one sample, sequenced in a study of long-term antiretroviral therapy in people with HIV. Samples were assayed with immunoSEQ v3.0 at survey level. Repertoires were generated with immunoSEQ multiplex PCR, while TCRdb's copy carries only in-frame clones and drops some. The sample lists some 5,000 clones; around nine tenths were seen once. Material: unsorted PBMCs, obtained 1.3 years after starting antiretroviral therapy. The source is a woman in her forties or fifties with HIV.

The chain is built from TRBV7-3 and TRBJ1-1; tentatively, D is TRBD1 (5 bases). V was cut by 2 bases and J by 3 bases, with 16 bases left in between. The CDR3 covers 16 residues. Germline values: CDR1 SGHTA, CDR2 FQGTGA. CDR3 protein: CASSLQGAHRDTEAFF. The CDR3 region has the DNA TGTGCCAGCAGCTTACAGGGCGCACATCGGGACACTGAAGCTTTCTTT. Looking up the rest from reference TRBV7-3 and TRBJ1-1 gives the full variable domain: GAGVSQTPSNKVTEKGKYVELRCDPISGHTALYWYRQSLGQGPEFLIYFQGTGAADDSGLPNDRFFAVRPEGSVSTLKIQRTERGDSAVYLCASSLQGAHRDTEAFFGQGTRLTVV.

This clone was recorded once. The V call is TRBV6-1, the J call TRBJ1-1, with 7 bases aligning to TRBD1. CDR3 length: 16 residues. After removal of 3 bases from V and 6 bases from J, the junction contained 13 bases not matched to a gene. From germline, CDR1 is MNHNS and CDR2 SASEGT. CDR3 region: CASSEKGAWEGPEAFF. The CDR3 coding sequence is TGTGCCAGCAGTGAGAAGGGGGCGTGGGAGGGCCCTGAAGCTTTCTTT.

The genes are TRBV4-1 and TRBJ2-5, with D perhaps TRBD1 (5 bases). This CDR3 has 16 residues. The ends were cut back, 6 bases at V and 0 bases at J, with 17 bases in the middle. The germline V gene has CDR1 MGHRA and CDR2 YSYEKL. The CDR3: CASSNTGSKYQETQYF. CDR3 coding DNA: TGCGCCAGCAGTAACACAGGCAGCAAATACCAAGAGACCCAGTACTTC.

Only one count was recorded for this clone. V usage is TRBV6-6 and J usage is TRBJ1-1; D not certain. The V end was cut by 0 bases, the J end by 0 bases, with 5 bases between. The CDR3 covers 14 residues. CDR1 and CDR2 (germline): MNHNY, SVGAGI (reference sequence). The CDR3 region is CASSYSQMNTEAFF. The CDR3 region has the DNA TGTGCCAGCAGTTACTCCCAGATGAACACTGAAGCTTTCTTT.